The 8 T cell receptor beta chains listed next were all sequenced from one sample in a study of T cells in women clearing cervical HPV infection. Clones were read by immunoSEQ multiplex PCR, and TCRdb kept only the in-frame ones, dropping some. Its clone listing holds about 46,000 clones. Sequenced input: blood buffy coat. These receptors came from a woman aged 18 to 75 with a cervical HPV16 infection that either progressed to CIN3+ or cleared (not recorded which).

About this clone itself: The read finishes 3 residues shy of the CDR3 end, and the germline J gene is used to complete it. J is TRBJ1-1 and V is TRBV5-1; 7 nucleotides align to TRBD1. The CDR3 is 12 amino acids. The germline gives CDR1 SGHRS, CDR2 YFSETQ. CDR3 DNA, as far as it was read: TGCGCCAGCAGCCCCGACAGGGTGCAA. This gives the protein CASSPDRVQ. The whole CDR3 reads CASSPDRVQAFF.

As concerns this clone: The read ends 3 residues before the CDR3 terminus; that terminus is restored from the germline J gene. This chain uses TRBV20-1 with TRBJ1-5; the match to TRBD1 covers 7 bases. Germline V gene lookup returns CDR1 DFQATT and CDR2 SNEGSKA (reference sequence). CDR3 length: 14 amino acids. J was trimmed by 5 bases and V by 5 bases; bases with no gene match: 9. The covered CDR3 bases are TGCAGTGCTCAGGGGGAGGGCTTTGATCAGCCC. It specifies CSAQGEGFDQP. The full CDR3 is CSAQGEGFDQPQHF.

With regard to this clone: The sequenced fragment ends 3 residues before the CDR3 boundary, so the rest is inferred from the germline J gene. The chain employs TRBV20-1 and TRBJ2-7, with D possibly being TRBD2 (6 bases). The CDR3 has 14 residues. Deletions cut 1 base from V and 2 bases from J, with 12 bases between. Germline V lookup: CDR1 DFQATT, CDR2 SNEGSKA (reference sequence). Partial CDR3 DNA: TGCAGTGCTAGAGTGGAGGGGTGGACCTACGAG. Protein product: CSARVEGWTYE. The whole CDR3 reads CSARVEGWTYEQYF.

With regard to this clone: The CDR3 end lies 3 residues beyond the end of the read and is filled in from the germline J gene. This chain uses TRBV5-1 with TRBJ1-1, with D possibly TRBD1 on 6 matching bases. The CDR3 length is 14 residues. CDR1 is SGHRS, CDR2 YFSETQ, per germline. V dropped 6 bases and J dropped 3 bases, with 15 bases sitting between them. CDR3 DNA (partial): TGCGCCAGCACGCCGGAGACAGGATACACTGAA. This codes for CASTPETGYTE. The whole CDR3 sequence is CASTPETGYTEAFF.

For this clone: The DNA ends 3 residues before the CDR3 does, and the rest of the CDR3 is filled in from the germline J gene. The rearrangement links TRBV29-1 to TRBJ1-4, with D tentatively TRBD1 (6 bases). Germline CDR1 reads SQVTM; CDR2 reads ANQGSEA. V was pared by 5 bases and J by 8 bases, with 15 bases between. The CDR3 contains 13 residues. CDR3 sequence reads: CSVLGQGLEKLFF. The CDR3 bases that were read are TGCAGCGTTTTGGGTCAGGGGTTAGAAAAA.

A remark on this clone: Coverage ceases 3 residues before the CDR3 finishes, and the germline J gene fills in the end. The rearrangement joins TRBV18 to TRBJ1-2, with unresolved D. CDR1 and CDR2 (germline): KGHSH, LQKENI. CDR3 length: 15 residues. CDR3 sequence: CASSTSGGRTDTYTF. The CDR3 bases that were read are TGTGCCAGCTCAACCTCCGGCGGGAGAACAGATACC.

Regarding this clone: The read terminates 3 residues ahead of where the CDR3 ends, so the germline J gene completes it. The chain combines TRBV2 with TRBJ1-4, with 7 bases aligning to TRBD1. CDR1 and CDR2 (germline): SNHLY, FYNNEI. With V trimmed by 4 bases and J by 3 bases, 5 bases remained unmatched. The CDR3 has 15 residues. CDR3 region: CASSADQGANEKLFF. CDR3 DNA (partial): TGTGCCAGCAGTGCCGATCAGGGGGCTAATGAAAAA.

To note about this clone: The read comes to an end 3 residues before the CDR3 does, leaving the germline J gene to fill in the end. The chain is built from TRBV5-4 and TRBJ1-1, with D possibly matching TRBD1 (5 bases). The CDR3 runs to 12 residues. V was cut by 0 bases and J by 7 bases, with 7 bases left in between. Germline V CDR1 and CDR2: SGHNT, YYREEE (reference sequence). This CDR3 is CASSLERGEAFF. Incomplete CDR3 DNA: TGTGCCAGCAGCTTGGAGAGGGGTGAA. Variable domain in full (rest from reference TRBV5-4 and TRBJ1-1): ETGVTQSPTHLIKTRGQQVTLRCSSQSGHNTVSWYQQALGQGPQFIFQYYREEENGRGNFPPRFSGLQFPNYSSELNVNALELDDSALYLCASSLERGEAFFGQGTRLTVV.